This T cell receptor beta chain was profiled in a study of CD8 T cells in Susac syndrome (dated by TCRdb to the late 2010s). Regarding the study in general: The study used repertoire sequencing to test whether antigen drove CD8+ T cell activation and differentiation in Susac syndrome. General conclusions and limits of the study: The number of individuals in the TCR sequencing and HLA analysis was acknowledged as relatively small.

Of note for this clonotype: Its antigen remains unidentified. Base qualities were left out, and no much larger clone turns up one base away.

Peripheral blood CD8+ and CD4+ T cells from healthy donors, Susac syndrome patients and multiple sclerosis patients were profiled using high-throughput TCR beta sequencing. Healthy donors were included as age- and sex-matched controls. Bulk CD8+ and CD4+ T cells were purified by magnetic negative isolation, while CD8+ TEMRA cells were enriched using FACS. Blood was drawn into EDTA tubes, processed within 24 hours, and PBMCs were isolated by density gradient centrifugation. PBMCs intended for TCR sequencing were frozen in liquid nitrogen and were later thawed in a 37 degrees C water bath. The sorted or isolated CD4+, CD8+ and CD8+ TEMRA cells had a purity of 90% or higher. The CDR3 measures 14 amino acids from cysteine to phenylalanine. Only the CDR3 region is kept as DNA, spanning 42 bases read in frame from base 1. Relative to germline, V is missing 4 bases and J is missing 8 bases, with 11 bases of the junction outside any gene match. In the germline V gene, CDR1 corresponds to SGDLS and CDR2 to YYNGEE.

RNA was extracted using the RNeasy kit, and roughly 0.45 to 1 ug of the RNA was reverse transcribed with random hexamers. The immunoSEQ multiplex PCR assay, covering 54 Vbeta and 13 Jbeta segments, was used to amplify TCR beta CDR3 regions. To correct PCR amplification bias, a synthetic template baseline was used for both primer optimization and computational correction. Concerning the study's data processing: Reads were annotated to V, D and J genes per IMGT and analyzed with immunoSEQ Analyzer, keeping only productive sequences. To calculate clonality, Shannon entropy was normalized by log2 of the number of productive unique sequences and then subtracted from one. Public and private clones were assessed among the 100 most prevalent clones of each patient and control. Susac-specific clones were defined as absent from healthy and MS cohorts, approximately 1,000 published viral clones and other ImmuneACCESS disease sequences. TCRdb took the public reads, trimmed them with fastp at Q25, ran MiXCR for clone calling and kept in-frame beta chains. Each CDR3 protein gets just one entry, which takes the most common genes and DNA from the rows behind it. TCRdb, not the original authors, processed these V and J calls. This sample comprises 150,000 to 200,000 distinct CDR3 sequences, 80% to 95% of them detected only once. The top ten clonotypes cover roughly 0.13% of the sample.

Here the chain combines TRBV9 and TRBJ1-2, and 7 bases in between align with TRBD1. The sample consisted of CD4+ T cells from PBMCs. This TCR derives from a human donor in good health. The nucleotide sequence reads as follows: TGTGCCAGCAGCTCCCGCCCAGGGGGAAGCGGCTACACCTTC. The translation is CASSSRPGGSGYTF.